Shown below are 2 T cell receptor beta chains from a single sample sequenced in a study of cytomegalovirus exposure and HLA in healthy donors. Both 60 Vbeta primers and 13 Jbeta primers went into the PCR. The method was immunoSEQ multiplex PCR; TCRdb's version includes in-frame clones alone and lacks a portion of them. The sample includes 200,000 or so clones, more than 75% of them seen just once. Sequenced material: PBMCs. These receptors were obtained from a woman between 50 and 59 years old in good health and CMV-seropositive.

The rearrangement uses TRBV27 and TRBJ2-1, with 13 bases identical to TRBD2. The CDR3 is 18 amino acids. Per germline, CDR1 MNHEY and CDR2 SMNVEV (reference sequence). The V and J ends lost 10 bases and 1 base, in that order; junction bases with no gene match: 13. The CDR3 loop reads CATSRLAGGDPSYNEQFF. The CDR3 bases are TGTGCCACCTCACGACTAGCGGGGGGCGACCCATCCTACAATGAGCAGTTCTTC.

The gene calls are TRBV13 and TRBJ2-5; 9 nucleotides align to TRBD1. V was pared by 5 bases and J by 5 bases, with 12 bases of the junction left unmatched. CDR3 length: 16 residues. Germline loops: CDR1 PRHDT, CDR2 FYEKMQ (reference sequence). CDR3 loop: CASSRRRGQGQETQYF. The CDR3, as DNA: TGTGCCAGCAGCCGTCGCCGTGGACAGGGGCAGGAGACCCAGTACTTC.